One and the same sample provided the 26 T cell receptor beta chains below, sequenced in a study of blood T cell repertoires in COVID-19. Data came from immunoSEQ multiplex PCR; TCRdb stores just in-frame clones and leaves some out. The data contain tens of thousands of clones, 70% to 90% of them singletons. The sample consisted of peripheral blood. The receptors here all came from a man aged 60-69 years with acute or convalescent COVID-19.

The chain links TRBV9 to TRBJ1-4; 11 nucleotides align to TRBD1. The V and J ends lost 0 bases and 5 bases, in that order; junction bases with no gene match: 0. The CDR3 runs 15 residues. From germline, CDR1 is SGDLS and CDR2 YYNGEE. CDR3 sequence (DNA): TGTGCCAGCAGCGTAGGGGACAGGGGGAATGAAAAACTGTTTTTT. Encoded protein: CASSVGDRGNEKLFF.

The chain links TRBV3-1 (or the pseudogene TRBV3-2) to TRBJ1-2; the match to TRBD1 covers 11 bases. CDR3 length equals 15 residues. CDR1 LGHDT and CDR2 YNNKEL come from the germline V gene (reference sequence). Unmatched junction bases numbered 6, after V lost 5 bases and J lost 4 bases. CDR3 in amino acids: CASSIGQGAAYGYTF. The CDR3 bases are TGTGCCAGCAGCATAGGACAGGGGGCAGCCTATGGCTACACCTTC.

This clone was counted once. The chain has TRBV2 and TRBJ2-1; weak D call: TRBD2 (5 bases). Germline V gives CDR1 SNHLY, CDR2 FYNNEI. V dropped 4 bases and J dropped 1 base, with 11 bases sitting between them. This CDR3 region has 15 residues. The CDR3 sequence is CASSVERWSYNEQFF. CDR3 DNA: TGTGCCAGCAGTGTAGAGCGGTGGTCCTACAATGAGCAGTTCTTC.

This rearrangement joins TRBV29-1 to TRBJ1-1, with 7 positions matching TRBD1. The V gene's germline CDR1 is SQVTM and CDR2 ANQGSEA. CDR3 length: 14 amino acids. J lost 4 bases, V lost 3 bases, and 8 bases had no gene match. The CDR3 DNA reads as TGCAGCGTTGAGGTAGGGGGCGGGATCACTGAAGCTTTCTTT. Amino acids: CSVEVGGGITEAFF. The whole variable domain, remainder taken from reference TRBV29-1 and TRBJ1-1, is SAVISQKPSRDICQRGTSLTIQCQVDSQVTMMFWYRQQPGQSLTLIATANQGSEATYESGFVIDKFPISRPNLTFSTLTVSNMSPEDSSIYLCSVEVGGGITEAFFGQGTRLTVV.

The chain links TRBV7-6 to TRBJ2-7; D gene ambiguous. Germline values: CDR1 SGHVS, CDR2 FNYEAQ. CDR3 length equals 13 residues. Trimming left V 2 bases short and J 2 bases short, with 7 bases between. CDR3 loop: CASSLNRAYEQYF. The CDR3 DNA sequence: TGTGCCAGCAGCTTAAACAGAGCCTACGAGCAGTACTTC.

The chain recombines TRBV6-6 with TRBJ1-5; 8 nucleotides align to TRBD1. Germline CDR1 and CDR2: MNHNY and SVGAGI (reference sequence). This CDR3 is 13 amino acids long. The junction had 2 bases not matched to a gene; V was cut back by 5 bases and J by 5 bases. The CDR3 DNA reads as TGTGCCAGCAGTCCAGGGGGCTATCAGCCCCAGCATTTT. This codes for CASSPGGYQPQHF.

The chain joins TRBV19 to TRBJ1-2; D is possibly TRBD1 (6 bases). CDR1 and CDR2 from the germline V gene are LNHDA and SQIVND (reference sequence). V lost 6 bases, J lost 7 bases, and 18 bases lay in between. The CDR3 consists of 14 residues. CDR3 sequence: CASSSEGGWSGYTF. The DNA of the CDR3 is TGTGCCAGTAGCTCCGAAGGGGGATGGAGTGGCTACACCTTC.

The chain employs TRBV30 and TRBJ1-1; 7 nucleotides agree with TRBD1. The germline V gene encodes CDR1 GTSNPN and CDR2 SVGIG (reference sequence). The CDR3 runs 12 residues. With V trimmed by 1 base and J by 7 bases, 3 bases remained unmatched. In DNA, the CDR3 is TGTGCCTGGAGTGCCAGGACAGGTGAAGCTTTCTTT. Translated, it gives CAWSARTGEAFF.

The V gene is TRBV30, the J gene TRBJ1-4; 8 positions agree with TRBD1. This CDR3 region has 14 residues. V was clipped by 0 bases and J by 6 bases; unmatched bases: 3. Germline values: CDR1 GTSNPN, CDR2 SVGIG (reference sequence). The CDR3 nucleotides are TGTGCCTGGAGTGTCCCAGGGGGCTATGAAAAACTGTTTTTT. As protein: CAWSVPGGYEKLFF. Full variable domain (missing parts from reference TRBV30 and TRBJ1-4): SQTIHQWPATLVQPVGSPLSLECTVEGTSNPNLYWYRQAAGRGLQLLFYSVGIGQISSEVPQNLSASRPQDRQFILSSKKLLLSDSGFYLCAWSVPGGYEKLFFGSGTQLSVL.

The J gene is TRBJ2-3, the V gene TRBV6-6; 11 bases line up with TRBD1. The germline gives CDR1 MNHNY, CDR2 SVGAGI (reference sequence). V gave up 5 bases and J gave up 4 bases; unmatched junction bases: 5. The CDR3 spans 15 residues. CDR3 loop: CASSGTGGLADTQYF. CDR3 DNA sequence: TGTGCCAGCAGTGGGACAGGGGGGCTGGCAGATACGCAGTATTTT.

The chain has TRBV2 and TRBJ1-2; 7 nucleotides agree with TRBD1. Germline V lookup: CDR1 SNHLY, CDR2 FYNNEI. J was trimmed by 4 bases and V by 10 bases; bases with no gene match: 9. The CDR3 is 13 residues long. For the CDR3, the DNA is TGTGCCAAGAACCAGGGGGGCTCCTATGGCTACACCTTC. Encoded protein: CAKNQGGSYGYTF.

The chain joins TRBV27 to TRBJ2-7, with a weak D call TRBD2 (6 bases). CDR1 and CDR2 (germline): MNHEY, SMNVEV (reference sequence). The CDR3 extends over 13 amino acids. Trimming took 5 bases from V and 1 from J, leaving 9 bases between them. The CDR3 bases are TGTGCCAGCAGTCCGCGGGGATCCTACGAGCAGTACTTC. Translating gives CASSPRGSYEQYF.

The chain uses TRBV4-1 and TRBJ1-1; 9 bases line up with TRBD1. The length of the CDR3 is 16 residues. Germline V lookup: CDR1 MGHRA, CDR2 YSYEKL. V lost 0 bases, J lost 1 base, and 3 bases stayed unmatched. In DNA form, the CDR3 reads TGCGCCAGCAGCCAAGACGGGACAGGGAAGAACACTGAAGCTTTCTTT. It encodes CASSQDGTGKNTEAFF.

J is TRBJ1-4 and V is TRBV5-1, with 8 bases lining up with TRBD1. CDR1 SGHRS and CDR2 YFSETQ come from the germline V gene. The CDR3 is made up of 15 amino acids. The V segment lost 4 bases and the J segment 6 bases; nucleotides outside the gene matches: 8. CDR3 in DNA: TGCGCCAGCAGCGTCACAGGGGGTCTATATGAAAAACTGTTTTTT. Its translation is CASSVTGGLYEKLFF. The whole variable domain, filled in from reference TRBV5-1 and TRBJ1-4, reads KAGVTQTPRYLIKTRGQQVTLSCSPISGHRSVSWYQQTPGQGLQFLFEYFSETQRNKGNFPGRFSGRQFSNSRSEMNVSTLELGDSALYLCASSVTGGLYEKLFFGSGTQLSVL.

The chain carries TRBV18 and TRBJ2-1, with D tentatively TRBD1 (5 bases). CDR1 is KGHSH, CDR2 LQKENI, per germline. With 2 bases removed from V and 7 bases from J, the gap between germline ends came to 12 bases. The CDR3 spans 14 residues. Here the CDR3 reads CASSPNIRANEQFF. The CDR3 DNA reads as TGTGCCAGCTCACCAAACATCAGGGCAAATGAGCAGTTCTTC.

This rearrangement joins TRBV11-2 to TRBJ2-7; D is undetermined. The CDR3 is 15 residues long. Per the germline V gene, CDR1 is SGHAT and CDR2 is FQNNGV. V lost 0 bases and J lost 0, with 9 bases in between. CDR3 region: CASSLDPSLSYEQYF. CDR3 in DNA: TGTGCCAGCAGCTTAGATCCGAGTCTCTCCTACGAGCAGTACTTC.

V usage is TRBV12-3 or TRBV12-4 and J usage is TRBJ2-1; possible D gene TRBD1, 5 bases. The CDR3 contains 13 residues. Trimming left V 1 base short and J 6 bases short, with 7 bases between. The CDR3 region has the DNA TGTGCCAGCAGTTTAGACAGGTCCAATGAGCAGTTCTTC. Amino acid sequence: CASSLDRSNEQFF.

This rearrangement joins TRBV24-1 to TRBJ2-3; D is unresolved. Trimming took off 1 base at V and 4 bases at J, with 14 bases between the two ends. The CDR3 covers 16 residues. Germline CDR1 and CDR2: KGHDR and SFDVKD. Here the CDR3 DNA reads TGTGCCACCAGTGATTTAAGGCTGTCGGGTTCAGATACGCAGTATTTT. This sequence encodes CATSDLRLSGSDTQYF.

The rearrangement uses TRBV9 and TRBJ2-1, with TRBD2 matching 10 bases. Germline V CDR1 and CDR2: SGDLS, YYNGEE. The CDR3 loop spans 16 amino acids. V lost 4 bases and J lost 7; bases outside the gene matches: 11. CDR3 loop: CASSQPRAGGPNEQFF. Here the CDR3 DNA reads TGTGCCAGCAGCCAACCCCGAGCGGGGGGGCCAAATGAGCAGTTCTTC.

V and J are TRBV14 and TRBJ2-6, with 9 bases matching TRBD1. CDR3 length: 16 residues. Germline CDR1 is SGHDN and CDR2 is FVKESK. V gave up 4 bases and J gave up 4 bases; unmatched junction bases: 5. The CDR3, as DNA: TGTGCCAGCAGCCGGGACAGGGTGTTCGGGGCCAACGTCCTGACTTTC. Encoded protein: CASSRDRVFGANVLTF. Full variable domain (missing parts from reference TRBV14 and TRBJ2-6): EAGVTQFPSHSVIEKGQTVTLRCDPISGHDNLYWYRRVMGKEIKFLLHFVKESKQDESGMPNNRFLAERTGGTYSTLKVQPAELEDSGVYFCASSRDRVFGANVLTFGAGSRLTVL.

CDR3 protein: CASSPGHPGANVLTF. CDR3 bases: TGTGCCAGCAGCCCAGGGCACCCTGGGGCCAACGTCCTGACTTTC. The chain carries TRBV11-3 and TRBJ2-6, with D perhaps TRBD1 (5 bases). In germline, CDR1 is SGHNT, CDR2 YENEEA. The CDR3 loop spans 15 amino acids. V shed 5 bases and J shed 2 bases, with 10 bases lying between them.

The chain recombines TRBV9 with TRBJ2-3; 10 bases line up with TRBD2. This CDR3 has 16 residues. The V and J ends lost 0 bases and 2 bases, in that order; junction bases with no gene match: 3. Per germline, CDR1 SGDLS and CDR2 YYNGEE. The CDR3 sequence is CASSVDSGGTTDTQYF. In DNA, the CDR3 is TGTGCCAGCAGCGTAGATAGCGGGGGGACCACAGATACGCAGTATTTT.

The genes are TRBV3-1 (or the pseudogene TRBV3-2) and TRBJ2-3; D is perhaps TRBD2 (7 bases). The V end lost 8 bases, the J end lost 6 bases, and 18 bases lay between the germline ends. This CDR3 has 14 residues. The germline gives CDR1 LGHDT, CDR2 YNNKEL (reference sequence). The CDR3 coding sequence is TGTGCCAGCGCCGAGGGGGGGCCTGGGGATACGCAGTATTTT. The encoded protein is CASAEGGPGDTQYF.

The chain couples TRBV4-1 to TRBJ1-1; D is undetermined. Germline V lookup: CDR1 MGHRA, CDR2 YSYEKL. The CDR3 has 15 residues. Trimming pared 0 bases from V and 1 base from J, leaving 9 bases between. The chain's CDR3 is CASSQDLAGNTEAFF. In nucleotides, the CDR3 is TGCGCCAGCAGCCAAGATCTAGCAGGGAACACTGAAGCTTTCTTT.

With respect to this clone: The same CDR3 also results from other DNA sequences found in this sample. The CDR3 sequence is CASSVGRGETDTQYF. In DNA form, the CDR3 reads TGTGCCAGCAGCGTCGGGCGGGGGGAGACAGATACGCAGTATTTT. The chain couples TRBV9 to TRBJ2-3; TRBD2 aligns across 8 bases. The CDR3 contains 15 residues. The V gene's germline CDR1 is SGDLS and CDR2 YYNGEE. The V gene end was trimmed by 2 bases and the J gene end by 3 bases; junction bases not matched to a gene: 5.

This chain uses TRBV30 with TRBJ1-1, with 9 positions matching TRBD1. The CDR3 totals 11 residues. Germline-derived CDR1 and CDR2 are GTSNPN and SVGIG (reference sequence). The CDR3 sequence is CGGGQGREAFF. CDR3 bases: TGTGGGGGGGGACAGGGTAGAGAAGCTTTCTTT.